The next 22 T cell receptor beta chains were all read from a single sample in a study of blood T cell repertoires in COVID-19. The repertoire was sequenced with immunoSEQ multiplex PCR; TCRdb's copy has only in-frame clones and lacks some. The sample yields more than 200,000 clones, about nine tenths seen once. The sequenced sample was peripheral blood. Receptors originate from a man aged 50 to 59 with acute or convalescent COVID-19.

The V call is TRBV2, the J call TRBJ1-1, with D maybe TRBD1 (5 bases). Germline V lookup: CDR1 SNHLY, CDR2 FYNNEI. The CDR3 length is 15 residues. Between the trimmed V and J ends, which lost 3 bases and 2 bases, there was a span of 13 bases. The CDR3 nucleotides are TGTGCCAGCAGTGATCACCCCGGGACTAACACTGAAGCTTTCTTT. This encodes CASSDHPGTNTEAFF. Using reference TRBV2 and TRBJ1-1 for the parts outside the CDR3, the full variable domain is EPEVTQTPSHQVTQMGQEVILRCVPISNHLYFYWYRQILGQKVEFLVSFYNNEISEKSEIFDDQFSVERPDGSNFTLKIRSTKLEDSAMYFCASSDHPGTNTEAFFGQGTRLTVV.

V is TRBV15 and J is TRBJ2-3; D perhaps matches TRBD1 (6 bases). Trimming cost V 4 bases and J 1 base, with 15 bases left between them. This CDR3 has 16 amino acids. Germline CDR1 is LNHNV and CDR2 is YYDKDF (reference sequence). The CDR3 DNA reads TGTGCCACCAGCACCTGGGGTGGGGGCGGCACAGATACGCAGTATTTT. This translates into CATSTWGGGGTDTQYF.

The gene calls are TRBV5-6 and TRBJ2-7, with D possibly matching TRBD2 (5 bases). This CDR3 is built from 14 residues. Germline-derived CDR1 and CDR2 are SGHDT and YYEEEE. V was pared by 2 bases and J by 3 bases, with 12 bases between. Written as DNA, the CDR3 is TGTGCCAGCAGCTTCCGGACTGGGGACTACGAGCAGTACTTC. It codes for CASSFRTGDYEQYF.

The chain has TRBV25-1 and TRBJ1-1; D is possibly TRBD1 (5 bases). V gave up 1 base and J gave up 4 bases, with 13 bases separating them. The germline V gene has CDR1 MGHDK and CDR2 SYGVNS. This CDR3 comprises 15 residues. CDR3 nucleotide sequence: TGTGCCAGCAGTGAATTTACAGGCCCCTTCACTGAAGCTTTCTTT. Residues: CASSEFTGPFTEAFF.

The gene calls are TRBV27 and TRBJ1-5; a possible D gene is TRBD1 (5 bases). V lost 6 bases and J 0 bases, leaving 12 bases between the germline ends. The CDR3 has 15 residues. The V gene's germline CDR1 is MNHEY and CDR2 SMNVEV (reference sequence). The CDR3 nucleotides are TGTGCCAGCAGCCGAGACAGTTATAGCAATCAGCCCCAGCATTTT. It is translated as CASSRDSYSNQPQHF.

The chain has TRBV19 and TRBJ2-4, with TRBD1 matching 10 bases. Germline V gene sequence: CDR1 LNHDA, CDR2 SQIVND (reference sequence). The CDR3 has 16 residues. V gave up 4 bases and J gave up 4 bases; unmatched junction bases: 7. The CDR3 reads CASSTGQGRRKNIQYF. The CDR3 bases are TGTGCCAGTAGTACGGGACAGGGGCGCCGGAAAAACATTCAGTACTTC.

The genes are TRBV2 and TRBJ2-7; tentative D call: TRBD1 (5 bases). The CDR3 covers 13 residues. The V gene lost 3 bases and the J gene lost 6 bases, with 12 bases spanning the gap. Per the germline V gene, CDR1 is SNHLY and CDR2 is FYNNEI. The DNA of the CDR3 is TGTGCCAGCAGTGACAGGGAAAGGGGCGAGCAGTACTTC. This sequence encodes CASSDRERGEQYF.

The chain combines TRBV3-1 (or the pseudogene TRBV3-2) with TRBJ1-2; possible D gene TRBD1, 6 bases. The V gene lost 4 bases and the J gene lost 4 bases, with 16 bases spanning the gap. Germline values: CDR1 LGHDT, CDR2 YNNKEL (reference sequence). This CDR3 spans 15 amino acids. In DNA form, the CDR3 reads TGTGCCAGCAGCCCGTTCAGGGGACAAGGCTATGGCTACACCTTC. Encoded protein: CASSPFRGQGYGYTF.

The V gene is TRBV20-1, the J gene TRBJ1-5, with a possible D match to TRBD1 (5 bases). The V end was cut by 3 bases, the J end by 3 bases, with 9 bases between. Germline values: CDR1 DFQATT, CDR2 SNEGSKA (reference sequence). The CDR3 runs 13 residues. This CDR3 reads CSASWGINQPQHF. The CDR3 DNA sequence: TGCAGTGCTAGTTGGGGCATCAATCAGCCCCAGCATTTT.

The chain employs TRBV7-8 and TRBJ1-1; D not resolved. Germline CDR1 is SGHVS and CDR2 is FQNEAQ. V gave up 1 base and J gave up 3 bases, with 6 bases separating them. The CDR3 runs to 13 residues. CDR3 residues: CASSLVEHTEAFF. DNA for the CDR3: TGTGCCAGCAGCTTAGTGGAGCACACTGAAGCTTTCTTT. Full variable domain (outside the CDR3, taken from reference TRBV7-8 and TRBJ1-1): GAGVSQSPRYKVAKRGQDVALRCDPISGHVSLFWYQQALGQGPEFLTYFQNEAQLDKSGLPSDRFFAERPEGSVSTLKIQRTQQEDSAVYLCASSLVEHTEAFFGQGTRLTVV.

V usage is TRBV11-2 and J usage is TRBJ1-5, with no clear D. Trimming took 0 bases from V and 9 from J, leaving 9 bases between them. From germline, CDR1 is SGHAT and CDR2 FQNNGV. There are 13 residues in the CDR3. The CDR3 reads CASSLDGAGPQHF. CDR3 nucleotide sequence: TGTGCCAGCAGCTTAGATGGAGCGGGGCCCCAGCATTTT.

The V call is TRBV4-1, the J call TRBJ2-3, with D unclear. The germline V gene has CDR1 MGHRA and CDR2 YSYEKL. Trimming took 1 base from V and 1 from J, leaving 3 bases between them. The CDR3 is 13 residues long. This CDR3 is CASSQVGTDTQYF. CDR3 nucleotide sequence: TGCGCCAGCAGCCAAGTAGGCACAGATACGCAGTATTTT.

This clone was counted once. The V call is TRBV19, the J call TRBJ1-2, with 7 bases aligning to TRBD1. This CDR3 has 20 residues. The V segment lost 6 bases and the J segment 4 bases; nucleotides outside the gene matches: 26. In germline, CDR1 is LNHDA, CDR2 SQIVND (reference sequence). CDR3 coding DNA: TGTGCCAGTAGCCTCCCCCTAACCACAGGGGCGATCCCCCTTGGCTATGGCTACACCTTC. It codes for CASSLPLTTGAIPLGYGYTF.

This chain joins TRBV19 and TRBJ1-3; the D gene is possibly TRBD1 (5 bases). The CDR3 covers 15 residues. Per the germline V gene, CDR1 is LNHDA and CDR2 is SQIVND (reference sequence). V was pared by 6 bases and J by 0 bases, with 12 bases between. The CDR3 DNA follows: TGTGCCAGTAGGCCTGGACACTTCTCTGGAAACACCATATATTTT. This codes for CASRPGHFSGNTIYF.

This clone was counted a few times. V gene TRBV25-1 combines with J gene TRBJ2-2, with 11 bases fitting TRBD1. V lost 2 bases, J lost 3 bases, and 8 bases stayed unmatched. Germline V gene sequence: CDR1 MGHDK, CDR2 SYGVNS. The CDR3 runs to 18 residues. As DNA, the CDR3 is TGTGCCAGCAGTGAACGAAAGTTGGGACAGGGGGACACCGGGGAGCTGTTTTTT. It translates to CASSERKLGQGDTGELFF.

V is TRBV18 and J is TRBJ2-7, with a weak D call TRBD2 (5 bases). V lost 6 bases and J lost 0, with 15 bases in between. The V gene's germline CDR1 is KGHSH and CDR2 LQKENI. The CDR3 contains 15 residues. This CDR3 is CASSSKTGSSYEQYF. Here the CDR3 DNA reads TGTGCCAGCTCGTCCAAGACGGGAAGCTCCTACGAGCAGTACTTC.

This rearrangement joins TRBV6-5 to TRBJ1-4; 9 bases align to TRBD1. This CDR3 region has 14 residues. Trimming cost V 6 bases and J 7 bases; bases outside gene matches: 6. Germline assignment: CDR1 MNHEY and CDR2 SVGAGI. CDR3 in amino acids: CASSLQGAAEKLFF. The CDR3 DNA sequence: TGTGCCAGCAGCCTACAGGGGGCGGCTGAAAAACTGTTTTTT.

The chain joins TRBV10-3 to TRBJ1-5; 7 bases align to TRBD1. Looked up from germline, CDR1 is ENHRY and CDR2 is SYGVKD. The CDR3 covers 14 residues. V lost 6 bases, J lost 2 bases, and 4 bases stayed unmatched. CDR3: CAISGQAGNQPQHF. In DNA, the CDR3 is TGTGCCATCAGCGGACAGGCGGGCAATCAGCCCCAGCATTTT.

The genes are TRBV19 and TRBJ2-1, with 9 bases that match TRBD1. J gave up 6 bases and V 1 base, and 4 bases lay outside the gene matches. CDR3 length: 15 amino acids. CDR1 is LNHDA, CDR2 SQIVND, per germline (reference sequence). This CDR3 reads CASSIAGQGFNEQFF. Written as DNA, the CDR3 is TGTGCCAGTAGTATAGCGGGACAGGGATTCAATGAGCAGTTCTTC.

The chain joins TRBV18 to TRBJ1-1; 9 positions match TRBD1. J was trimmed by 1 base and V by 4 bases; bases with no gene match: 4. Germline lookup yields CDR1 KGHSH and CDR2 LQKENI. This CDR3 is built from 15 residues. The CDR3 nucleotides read TGTGCCAGCTCACGTACGGGACAGGGGAACACTGAAGCTTTCTTT. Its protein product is CASSRTGQGNTEAFF.

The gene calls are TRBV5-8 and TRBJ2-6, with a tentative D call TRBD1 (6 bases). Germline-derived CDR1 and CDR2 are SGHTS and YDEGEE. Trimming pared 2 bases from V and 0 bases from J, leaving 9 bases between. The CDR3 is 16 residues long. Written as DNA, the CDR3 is TGTGCCAGCAGCTTTGGACAGTCCTCTGGGGCCAACGTCCTGACTTTC. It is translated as CASSFGQSSGANVLTF.

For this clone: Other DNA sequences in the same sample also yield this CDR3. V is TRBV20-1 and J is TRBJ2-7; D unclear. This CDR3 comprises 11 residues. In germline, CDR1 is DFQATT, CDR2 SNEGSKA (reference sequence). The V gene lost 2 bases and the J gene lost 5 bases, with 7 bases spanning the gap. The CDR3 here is CSARSGHEQYF. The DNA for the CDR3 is TGCAGTGCTAGATCAGGCCACGAGCAGTACTTC.